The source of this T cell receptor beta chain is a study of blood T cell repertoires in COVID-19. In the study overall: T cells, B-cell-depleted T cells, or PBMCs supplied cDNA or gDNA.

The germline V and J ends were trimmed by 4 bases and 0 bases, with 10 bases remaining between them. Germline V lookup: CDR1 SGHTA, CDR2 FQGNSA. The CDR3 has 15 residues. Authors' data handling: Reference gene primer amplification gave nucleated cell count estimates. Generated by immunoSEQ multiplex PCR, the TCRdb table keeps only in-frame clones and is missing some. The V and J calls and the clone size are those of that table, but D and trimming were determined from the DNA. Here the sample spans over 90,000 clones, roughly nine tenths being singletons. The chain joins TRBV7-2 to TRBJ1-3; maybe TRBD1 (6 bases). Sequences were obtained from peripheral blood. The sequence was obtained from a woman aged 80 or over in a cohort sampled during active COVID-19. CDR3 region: CASSSYRVSGNTIYF. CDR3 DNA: TGTGCCAGCAGCTCGTACAGGGTCTCTGGAAACACCATATATTTT.